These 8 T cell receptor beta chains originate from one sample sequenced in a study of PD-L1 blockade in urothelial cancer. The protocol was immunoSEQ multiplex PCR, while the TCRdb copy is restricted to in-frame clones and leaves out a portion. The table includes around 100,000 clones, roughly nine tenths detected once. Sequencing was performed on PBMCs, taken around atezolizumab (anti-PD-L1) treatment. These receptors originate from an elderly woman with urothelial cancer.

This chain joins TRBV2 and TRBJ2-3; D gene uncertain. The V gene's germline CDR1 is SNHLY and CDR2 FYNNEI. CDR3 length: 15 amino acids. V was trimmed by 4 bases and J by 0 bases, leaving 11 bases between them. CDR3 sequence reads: CASSVTRLSTDTQYF. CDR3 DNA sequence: TGTGCCAGCAGTGTTACTCGTCTTAGCACAGATACGCAGTATTTT.

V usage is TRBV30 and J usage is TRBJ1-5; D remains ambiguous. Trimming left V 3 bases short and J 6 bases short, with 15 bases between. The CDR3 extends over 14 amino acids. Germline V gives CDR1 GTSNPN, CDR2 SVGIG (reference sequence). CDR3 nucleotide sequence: TGTGCCTGGAGCCGGCAGACTACCGGTCAGCCCCAGCATTTT. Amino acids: CAWSRQTTGQPQHF. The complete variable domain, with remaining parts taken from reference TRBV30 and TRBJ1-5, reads SQTIHQWPATLVQPVGSPLSLECTVEGTSNPNLYWYRQAAGRGLQLLFYSVGIGQISSEVPQNLSASRPQDRQFILSSKKLLLSDSGFYLCAWSRQTTGQPQHFGDGTRLSIL.

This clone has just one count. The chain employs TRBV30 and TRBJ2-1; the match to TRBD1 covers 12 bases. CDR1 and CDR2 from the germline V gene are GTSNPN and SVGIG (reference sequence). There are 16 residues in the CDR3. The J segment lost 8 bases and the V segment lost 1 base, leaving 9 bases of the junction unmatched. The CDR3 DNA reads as TGTGCCTGGAGTGGGGGAGGGACAGGGGGCTGGGATGAGCAGTTCTTC. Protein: CAWSGGGTGGWDEQFF.

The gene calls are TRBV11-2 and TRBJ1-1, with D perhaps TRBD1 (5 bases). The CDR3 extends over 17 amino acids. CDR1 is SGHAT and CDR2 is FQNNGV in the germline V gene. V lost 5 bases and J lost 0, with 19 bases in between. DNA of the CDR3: TGTGCCAGCAGCCCCCAAGGGGCGGAAAGTTTGAACACTGAAGCTTTCTTT. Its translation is CASSPQGAESLNTEAFF.

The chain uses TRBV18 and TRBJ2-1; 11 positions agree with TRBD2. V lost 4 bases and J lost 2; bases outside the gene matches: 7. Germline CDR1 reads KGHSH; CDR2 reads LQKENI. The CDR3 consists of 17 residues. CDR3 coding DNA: TGTGCCAGCTCACGAACAGAGGGACTAGCGGCCTACAATGAGCAGTTCTTC. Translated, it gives CASSRTEGLAAYNEQFF. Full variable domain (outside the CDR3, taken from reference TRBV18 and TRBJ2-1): NAGVMQNPRHLVRRRGQEARLRCSPMKGHSHVYWYRQLPEEGLKFMVYLQKENIIDESGMPKERFSAEFPKEGPSILRIQQVVRGDSAAYFCASSRTEGLAAYNEQFFGPGTRLTVL.

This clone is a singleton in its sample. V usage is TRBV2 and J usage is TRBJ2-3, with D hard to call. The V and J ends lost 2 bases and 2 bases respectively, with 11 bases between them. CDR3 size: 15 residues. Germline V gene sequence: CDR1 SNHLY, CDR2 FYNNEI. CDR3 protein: CASSEFGGITDTQYF. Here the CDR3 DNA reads TGTGCCAGCAGTGAATTTGGCGGAATCACAGATACGCAGTATTTT.

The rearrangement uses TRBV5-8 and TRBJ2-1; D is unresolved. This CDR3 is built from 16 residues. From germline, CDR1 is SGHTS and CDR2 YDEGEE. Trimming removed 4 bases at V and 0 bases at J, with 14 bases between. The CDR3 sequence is CASSPSDFSSYNEQFF. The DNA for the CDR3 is TGTGCCAGCAGCCCTTCCGACTTCAGCTCCTACAATGAGCAGTTCTTC. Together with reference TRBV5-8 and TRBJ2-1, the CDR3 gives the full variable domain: EAGVTQSPTHLIKTRGQQATLRCSPISGHTSVYWYQQALGLGLQFLLWYDEGEERNRGNFPPRFSGRQFPNYSSELNVNALELEDSALYLCASSPSDFSSYNEQFFGPGTRLTVL.

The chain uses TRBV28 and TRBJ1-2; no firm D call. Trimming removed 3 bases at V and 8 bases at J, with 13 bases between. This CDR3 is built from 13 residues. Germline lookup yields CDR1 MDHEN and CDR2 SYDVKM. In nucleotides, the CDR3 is TGTGCCAGCAGTTTTGGCAGGCGCAAGGGCTACACCTTC. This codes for CASSFGRRKGYTF.